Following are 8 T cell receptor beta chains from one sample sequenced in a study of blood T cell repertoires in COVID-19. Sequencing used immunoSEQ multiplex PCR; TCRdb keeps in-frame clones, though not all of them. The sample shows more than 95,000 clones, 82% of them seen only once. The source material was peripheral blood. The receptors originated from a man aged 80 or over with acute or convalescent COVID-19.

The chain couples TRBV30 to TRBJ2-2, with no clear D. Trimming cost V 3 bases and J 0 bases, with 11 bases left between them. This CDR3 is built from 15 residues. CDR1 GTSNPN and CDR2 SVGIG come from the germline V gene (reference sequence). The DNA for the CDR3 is TGTGCCTGGAGCGAACAGAACACGAACACCGGGGAGCTGTTTTTT. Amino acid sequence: CAWSEQNTNTGELFF.

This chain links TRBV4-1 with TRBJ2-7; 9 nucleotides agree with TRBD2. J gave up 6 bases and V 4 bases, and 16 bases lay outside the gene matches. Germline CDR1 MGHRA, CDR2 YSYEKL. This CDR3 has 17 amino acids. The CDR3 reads CASSRVSGSNRGREQYF. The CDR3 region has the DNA TGCGCCAGCAGCCGAGTTAGCGGGAGTAACCGTGGGCGCGAGCAGTACTTC.

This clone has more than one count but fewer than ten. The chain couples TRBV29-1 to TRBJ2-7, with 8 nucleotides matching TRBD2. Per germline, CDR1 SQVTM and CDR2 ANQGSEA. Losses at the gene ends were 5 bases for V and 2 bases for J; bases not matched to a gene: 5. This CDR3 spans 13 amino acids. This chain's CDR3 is CSVRRGGPYEQYF. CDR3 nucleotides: TGCAGCGTTCGTCGGGGGGGCCCCTACGAGCAGTACTTC.

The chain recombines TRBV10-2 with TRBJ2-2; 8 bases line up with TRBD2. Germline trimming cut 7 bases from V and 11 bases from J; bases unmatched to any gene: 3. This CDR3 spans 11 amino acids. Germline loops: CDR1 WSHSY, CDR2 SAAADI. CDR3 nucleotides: TGCGCCAGCATACGGGAGGGCGAGCTGTTTTTT. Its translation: CASIREGELFF.

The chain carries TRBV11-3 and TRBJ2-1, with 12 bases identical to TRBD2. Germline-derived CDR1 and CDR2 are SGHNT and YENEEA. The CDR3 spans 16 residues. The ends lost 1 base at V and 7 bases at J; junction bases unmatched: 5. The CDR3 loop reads CASSLALAGGPNEQFF. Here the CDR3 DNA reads TGTGCCAGCAGCTTAGCCCTAGCGGGAGGGCCGAATGAGCAGTTCTTC. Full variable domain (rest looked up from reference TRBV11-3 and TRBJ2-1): EAGVVQSPRYKIIEKKQPVAFWCNPISGHNTLYWYLQNLGQGPELLIRYENEEAVDDSQLPKDRFSAERLKGVDSTLKIQPAELGDSAVYLCASSLALAGGPNEQFFGPGTRLTVL.

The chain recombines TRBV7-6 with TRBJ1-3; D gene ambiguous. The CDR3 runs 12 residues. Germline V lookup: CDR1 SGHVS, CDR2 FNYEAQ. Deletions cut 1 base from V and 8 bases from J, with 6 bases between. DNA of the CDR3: TGTGCCAGCAGCTTAGTATCGGACACCATATATTTT. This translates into CASSLVSDTIYF.

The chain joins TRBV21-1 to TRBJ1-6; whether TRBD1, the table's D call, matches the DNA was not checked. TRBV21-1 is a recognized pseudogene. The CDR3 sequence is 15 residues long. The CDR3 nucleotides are TGTGCCAGCAGCCTCCCGGCAGGGGGTAATTCACCCCTCCACTTT. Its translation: CASSLPAGGNSPLHF.

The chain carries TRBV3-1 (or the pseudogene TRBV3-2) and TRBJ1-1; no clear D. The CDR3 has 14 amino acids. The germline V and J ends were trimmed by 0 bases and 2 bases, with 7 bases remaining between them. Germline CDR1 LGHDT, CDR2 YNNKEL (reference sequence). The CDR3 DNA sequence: TGTGCCAGCAGCCAAGACGGAGTCAACACTGAAGCTTTCTTT. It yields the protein CASSQDGVNTEAFF.